This T cell receptor (beta chain) appears in the sequencing data of a study of blood T cell repertoires in COVID-19. Background on the study: Whether acute or convalescent, the COVID-19 samples came from the United States, Italy and Spain.

CDR3 length: 15 residues. CDR1 and CDR2 from the germline V gene are SGHRS and YFSETQ. V lost 4 bases and J lost 6, with 14 bases in between. In the source study's methods: Reference gene primer amplification gave nucleated cell count estimates. Produced via immunoSEQ multiplex PCR; TCRdb's table is partial and in-frame only. V and J calls and clone size are given by that table; D and trimming were obtained from the DNA. The sample includes some 110,000 clones, approximately 81% of them seen just once. The specimen sequenced was peripheral blood. The chain carries TRBV5-1 and TRBJ1-6; TRBD1 is a possible D gene (5 bases). This TCR came from a man aged 80 or over with acute or convalescent COVID-19. The CDR3 bases are TGCGCCAGCAGCCCCCGTGGGGGGTTTAATTCACCCCTCCACTTT. Translated, it gives CASSPRGGFNSPLHF.